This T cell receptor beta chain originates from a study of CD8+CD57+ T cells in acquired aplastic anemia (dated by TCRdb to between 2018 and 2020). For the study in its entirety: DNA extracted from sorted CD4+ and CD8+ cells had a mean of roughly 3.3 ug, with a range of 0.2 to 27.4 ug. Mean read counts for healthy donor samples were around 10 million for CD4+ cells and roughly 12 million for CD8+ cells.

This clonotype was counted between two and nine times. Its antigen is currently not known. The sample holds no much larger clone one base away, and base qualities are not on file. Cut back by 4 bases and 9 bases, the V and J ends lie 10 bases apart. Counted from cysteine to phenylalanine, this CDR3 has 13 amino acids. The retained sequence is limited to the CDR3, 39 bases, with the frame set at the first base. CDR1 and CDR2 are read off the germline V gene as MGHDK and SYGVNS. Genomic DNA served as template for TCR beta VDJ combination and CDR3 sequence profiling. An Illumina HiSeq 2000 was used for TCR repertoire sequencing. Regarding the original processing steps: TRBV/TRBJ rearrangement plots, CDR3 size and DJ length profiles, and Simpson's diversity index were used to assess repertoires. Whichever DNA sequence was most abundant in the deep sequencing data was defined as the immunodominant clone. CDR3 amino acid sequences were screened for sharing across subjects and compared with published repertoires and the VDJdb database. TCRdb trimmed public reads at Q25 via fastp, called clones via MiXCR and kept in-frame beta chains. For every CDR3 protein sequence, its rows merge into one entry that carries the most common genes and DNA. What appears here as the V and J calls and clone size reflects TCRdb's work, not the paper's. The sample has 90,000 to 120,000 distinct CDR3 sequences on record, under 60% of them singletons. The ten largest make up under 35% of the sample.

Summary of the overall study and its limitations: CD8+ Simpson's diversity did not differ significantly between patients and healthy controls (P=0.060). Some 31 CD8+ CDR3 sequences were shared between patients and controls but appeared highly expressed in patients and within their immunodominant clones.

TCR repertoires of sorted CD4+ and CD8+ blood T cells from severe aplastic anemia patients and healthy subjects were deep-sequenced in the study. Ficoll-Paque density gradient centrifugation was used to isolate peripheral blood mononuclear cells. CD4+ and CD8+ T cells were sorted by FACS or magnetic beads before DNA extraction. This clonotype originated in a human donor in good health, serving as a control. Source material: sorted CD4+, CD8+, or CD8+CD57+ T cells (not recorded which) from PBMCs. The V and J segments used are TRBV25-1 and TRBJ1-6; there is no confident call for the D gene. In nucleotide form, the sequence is TGTGCCAGCAGTGGGGCCTGGAGTTCACCCCTCCACTTT. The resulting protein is CASSGAWSSPLHF.